This T cell receptor (beta chain) was recorded in a study of cytomegalovirus exposure and HLA in healthy donors. Germline CDR1 reads SNHLY; CDR2 reads FYNNEI. The CDR3 contains 14 residues. Trimming stripped 5 bases from V and 4 bases from J, with 14 bases between. The PCR contained 60 Vbeta and 13 Jbeta primers. The method was immunoSEQ multiplex PCR; TCRdb's version includes in-frame clones alone and lacks a portion of them. The sample lists about 120,000 clones, less than 90% seen once, with approximately 0.24% in the top ten. Sequenced: PBMCs. The chain employs TRBV2 and TRBJ2-5; D might be TRBD1 (7 bases). This receptor was obtained from a man aged 45 to 65 in good health and CMV-seronegative. CDR3 residues: CASSRGTERETQYF. CDR3 nucleotides: TGTGCCAGCAGTCGGGGGACAGAGAGAGAGACCCAGTACTTC.